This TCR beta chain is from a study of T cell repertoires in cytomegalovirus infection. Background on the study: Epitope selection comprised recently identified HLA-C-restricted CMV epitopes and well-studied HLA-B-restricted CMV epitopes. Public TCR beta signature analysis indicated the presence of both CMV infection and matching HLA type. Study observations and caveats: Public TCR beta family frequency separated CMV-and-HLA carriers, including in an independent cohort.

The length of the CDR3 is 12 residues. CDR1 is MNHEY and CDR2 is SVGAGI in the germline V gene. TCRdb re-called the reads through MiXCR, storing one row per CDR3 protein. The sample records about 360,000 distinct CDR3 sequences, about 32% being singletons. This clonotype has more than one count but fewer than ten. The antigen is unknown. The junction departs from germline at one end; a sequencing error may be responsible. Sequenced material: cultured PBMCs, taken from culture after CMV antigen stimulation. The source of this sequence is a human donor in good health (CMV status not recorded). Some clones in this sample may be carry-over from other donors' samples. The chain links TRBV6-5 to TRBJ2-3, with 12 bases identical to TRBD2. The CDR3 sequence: CASREGLAGLNF. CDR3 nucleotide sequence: TGTGCCAGCAGGGAAGGACTAGCGGGGCTTAATTTT.